This passage covers 11 T cell receptor beta chains from one sample sequenced in a study of OX40 agonist ivuxolimab in advanced cancers. The data were produced by immunoSEQ multiplex PCR, yet TCRdb's version contains in-frame clones alone and is incomplete. The data hold approximately 99,000 clones, with approximately 89% observed a single time. Sample: CD4+ or CD8+ T cells sorted from blood, taken in a trial of the OX40 agonist ivuxolimab. The receptors here all came from an adult with an advanced solid tumor such as melanoma, head and neck, liver or kidney cancer.

A note on this clone: One end of the junction is discordant with germline, which a read error may explain. This chain links TRBV7-8 with TRBJ2-7; unclear D gene. Per germline, CDR1 SGHVS and CDR2 FQNEAQ. This CDR3 region has 15 residues. The CDR3 coding sequence is TGTGTCAGCAGCCTCAGTGTGGGAAGCTCCTACGAGCAGTACTTC. Protein sequence: CVSSLSVGSSYEQYF.

The J gene is TRBJ1-4, the V gene TRBV23-1; 7 bases line up with TRBD1. TRBV23-1 is given ORF status, its function remaining uncertain. The CDR3 has 16 residues. V lost 0 bases, J lost 8 bases, and 9 bases stayed unmatched. The CDR3 coding sequence is TGCGCCAGCAGTCAATCGAGGGCAGGGGGGAGGGAAAAACTGTTTTTT. It translates to CASSQSRAGGREKLFF.

The chain is built from TRBV10-2 and TRBJ2-7; D gene ambiguous. V lost 7 bases and J lost 2, with 12 bases in between. This CDR3 has 13 amino acids. Germline CDR1 is WSHSY and CDR2 is SAAADI. The CDR3 DNA is TGCGCCAGCAAGCGTGACAACGCCTACGAGCAGTACTTC. It translates to CASKRDNAYEQYF.

The gene calls are TRBV10-2 and TRBJ2-5; maybe TRBD1 (5 bases). The length of the CDR3 is 13 residues. Germline CDR1 is WSHSY and CDR2 is SAAADI. The V end was cut by 4 bases, the J end by 5 bases, with 11 bases between. This CDR3 reads CASSVPGAETQYF. CDR3 DNA: TGCGCCAGCAGTGTCCCTGGGGCGGAGACCCAGTACTTC.

The chain uses TRBV2 and TRBJ1-1, with D possibly matching TRBD1 (5 bases). The length of the CDR3 is 15 residues. Looked up from germline, CDR1 is SNHLY and CDR2 is FYNNEI. V lost 2 bases to trimming and J lost 4 bases, with 14 bases between them. The CDR3 sequence: CASSESGGRGTEAFF. CDR3 DNA: TGTGCCAGCAGTGAATCTGGGGGAAGAGGCACTGAAGCTTTCTTT.

The chain combines TRBV5-4 with TRBJ1-1, with unresolved D. CDR3 length: 13 residues. Germline loops: CDR1 SGHNT, CDR2 YYREEE (reference sequence). Trimming shortened V by 0 bases and J by 0 bases, and 3 bases separated the two germline ends. CDR3: CASSLDVNTEAFF. Written as DNA, the CDR3 is TGTGCCAGCAGCTTGGATGTGAACACTGAAGCTTTCTTT.

This clone was counted once. The V call is TRBV6-6, the J call TRBJ1-3; no clear D gene. Germline CDR1 reads MNHNY; CDR2 reads SVGAGI (reference sequence). The CDR3 contains 15 residues. V dropped 5 bases and J dropped 0 bases, with 11 bases sitting between them. The CDR3 loop is CASSPRGDSGNTIYF. In DNA, the CDR3 is TGTGCCAGCAGTCCCCGGGGAGACTCTGGAAACACCATATATTTT.

CDR3 coding DNA: TGTGCCAGCAGCCAGGGTACCGGGTACACCGGGGAGCTGTTTTTT. It translates to CASSQGTGYTGELFF. The chain links TRBV14 to TRBJ2-2; D is undetermined. The V gene lost 3 bases and the J gene lost 3 bases, with 11 bases spanning the gap. The CDR3 is 15 amino acids. Looked up from germline, CDR1 is SGHDN and CDR2 is FVKESK.

The chain has TRBV13 and TRBJ2-5; 11 positions match TRBD2. CDR1 and CDR2 (germline): PRHDT, FYEKMQ (reference sequence). The CDR3 has 15 residues. J gave up 2 bases and V 6 bases, and 5 bases lay outside the gene matches. The CDR3: CASRLAGAPQETQYF. The CDR3 region has the DNA TGTGCCAGCAGACTAGCGGGGGCCCCTCAAGAGACCCAGTACTTC.

The chain recombines TRBV5-4 with TRBJ1-1; no reliable D call. The CDR3 sequence is 15 residues long. Germline lookup yields CDR1 SGHNT and CDR2 YYREEE (reference sequence). Trimming removed 0 bases at V and 2 bases at J, with 11 bases between. For the CDR3, the DNA is TGTGCCAGCAGCTTGGCCGGTGGATTCAACACTGAAGCTTTCTTT. Translated: CASSLAGGFNTEAFF.

The genes are TRBV7-9 and TRBJ1-3, with D possibly matching TRBD1 (5 bases). Germline CDR1 SEHNR, CDR2 FQNEAQ (reference sequence). The V end lost 2 bases, the J end lost 0 bases, and 20 bases lay between the germline ends. CDR3 length: 19 amino acids. CDR3 amino acids: CASSLTFRVWVDSGNTIYF. CDR3 nucleotide sequence: TGTGCCAGCAGCTTAACTTTCAGGGTTTGGGTGGACTCTGGAAACACCATATATTTT.